A selection of T cell receptor beta chains follows, all from one sample in a study of OX40 agonist ivuxolimab in advanced cancers. Method: immunoSEQ multiplex PCR; TCRdb's copy keeps in-frame clones and lacks some. Found here are roughly 30,000 clones, 88% of them singletons; the top ten hold roughly 53%. The source was CD4+ or CD8+ T cells sorted from blood, collected in a trial of the OX40 agonist ivuxolimab. These receptor sequences come from an adult with an advanced solid tumor such as melanoma, head and neck, liver or kidney cancer. Both conserved end residues are part of each CDR3. The D gene is left open where the match is weak. Size values are once, few and many counts, or a class for expanded clones, and some rows have none.

V: TRBV19
size: NA
J: TRBJ2-1
D: NA
DNA: TGTGCCAGTAGTGTCCGGGACACCTCGGGTGAGCAGTTCTTC
CDR3: CASSVRDTSGEQFF

V: TRBV11-2
size: NA
J: TRBJ2-2
D: NA
DNA: TGTGCCAGCAGCTTAGGTATAGATACCGGGGAGCTGTTTTTT
CDR3: CASSLGIDTGELFF

V: TRBV6-5
size: NA
J: TRBJ2-1
D: NA
DNA: TGTGCCAGCAGGGCCAACAATGAGCAGTTCTTC
CDR3: CASRANNEQFF

V: TRBV10-3
size: NA
J: TRBJ1-1
D: NA
DNA: TGTGCCATCAGTGACCCTCGCCCAGGGCTCGGCCCTCTGAACACTGAAGCTTTCTTT
CDR3: CAISDPRPGLGPLNTEAFF

V: TRBV2
size: NA
J: TRBJ1-2
D: TRBD1
DNA: TGTGCCAGCAGTGAAACGGGGACAGGCACAGGCGTAGACTATGGCTACACCTTC
CDR3: CASSETGTGTGVDYGYTF

V: TRBV27
size: NA
J: TRBJ2-7
D: NA
DNA: TGTGCCAGCAGTTACGGCAGGGCGGCCGAGCAGTACTTC
CDR3: CASSYGRAAEQYF

V: TRBV6-5
size: few
J: TRBJ1-6
D: TRBD1
DNA: TGTGCCAGCAGGACGACAGGGCAGAATTCACCCCTCCACTTT
CDR3: CASRTTGQNSPLHF

V: TRBV19
size: NA
J: TRBJ2-7
D: NA
DNA: TGTGCCAGTAGTATAGGCGGAACAGGGAACGAGCAGTACTTC
CDR3: CASSIGGTGNEQYF

V: TRBV29-1
size: NA
J: TRBJ2-2
D: TRBD1
DNA: TGCAGCGTTGCAACGGCAGGGGGCGATTCTACCGGGGAGCTGTTTTTT
CDR3: CSVATAGGDSTGELFF

V: TRBV7-9
size: NA
J: TRBJ2-5
D: NA
DNA: TGTGCCAGCAGCTTGAGGGTAGTAGCGGAAGAGACCCAGTACTTC
CDR3: CASSLRVVAEETQYF

V: TRBV2
size: NA
J: TRBJ1-2
D: NA
DNA: TGTGCCAGCAGTGGACCTGGCAGGGTAGAATCCTATGGCTACACCTTC
CDR3: CASSGPGRVESYGYTF

V: TRBV30
size: NA
J: TRBJ2-2
D: NA
DNA: TGTGCCTGGAACGAGGGGTCGAACACCGGGGAGCTGTTTTTT
CDR3: CAWNEGSNTGELFF

V: TRBV28
size: NA
J: TRBJ2-2
D: NA
DNA: TGTGCCAGCACCACGACTCGAATGAACACCGGGGAGCTGTTTTTT
CDR3: CASTTTRMNTGELFF

V: TRBV7-9
size: NA
J: TRBJ1-5
D: NA
DNA: TGTGCCAGCAGCTTAGCCACTGAGCCCCAGCATTTT
CDR3: CASSLATEPQHF

V: TRBV10-2
size: NA
J: TRBJ2-1
D: TRBD2
DNA: TGCGCCAGCAGCCCCCGGTGGGGACTAGCGGACAATGAGCAGTTCTTC
CDR3: CASSPRWGLADNEQFF

V: TRBV7-2
size: NA
J: TRBJ1-5
D: TRBD1
DNA: TGTGCCAGCAGCTTATCGGGACAGGGGACATATAGCAATCAGCCCCAGCATTTT
CDR3: CASSLSGQGTYSNQPQHF

V: TRBV30
size: NA
J: TRBJ2-7
D: NA
DNA: TGTGCCTGGAGTGAGCTAGGCTACGAGCAGTACTTC
CDR3: CAWSELGYEQYF

V: TRBV18
size: once
J: TRBJ1-3
D: NA
DNA: TGTGCCAGCTCACCACCGACGGACACCATATATTTT
CDR3: CASSPPTDTIYF

V: TRBV6-1
size: once
J: TRBJ2-7
D: NA
DNA: TGTGCCTCCTACTGGTGGACCATGACAACCTACGAGCAGTACTTC
CDR3: CASYWWTMTTYEQYF

V: TRBV29-1
size: NA
J: TRBJ1-3
D: TRBD1
DNA: TGCAGCGTTGCGCAGGGGGCCTCTGGAAACACCATATATTTT
CDR3: CSVAQGASGNTIYF

V: TRBV25-1
size: once
J: TRBJ2-3
D: NA
DNA: TGTGCCAGCAGTGTCGGGCAGTTGGAGCAGTATTTT
CDR3: CASSVGQLEQYF

V: TRBV9
size: NA
J: TRBJ1-1
D: NA
DNA: TGTGCCAGCAGCGCTGGGGGCATGGGCACTGAAGCTTTCTTT
CDR3: CASSAGGMGTEAFF

V: TRBV9
size: NA
J: TRBJ2-7
D: TRBD2
DNA: TGTGCCAGCAGCGTAGAAGGGACTAGTGGCTACGAGCAGTACTTC
CDR3: CASSVEGTSGYEQYF

V: TRBV28
size: NA
J: TRBJ2-2
D: TRBD1
DNA: TGTGCCAGCAGTTTCCGGGACAGGAACACCGGGGAGCTGTTTTTT
CDR3: CASSFRDRNTGELFF

V: TRBV5-4
size: NA
J: TRBJ2-5
D: NA
DNA: TGTGCCAGCAGCTTGGGAGGCAGTCCAGAATCGCACTTC
CDR3: CASSLGGSPESHF

V: TRBV9
size: NA
J: TRBJ2-3
D: NA
DNA: TGTGCCAGCAGCGTAGTAGGGACAGATACGCAGTATTTT
CDR3: CASSVVGTDTQYF

V: TRBV30
size: NA
J: TRBJ2-1
D: NA
DNA: TGTGCCTGGAGTTCGGCTTACAATGAGCAGTTCTTC
CDR3: CAWSSAYNEQFF

V: TRBV19
size: once
J: TRBJ2-3
D: NA
DNA: TGTGCCAGTAGTAGAACAGATACGCAGTATTTT
CDR3: CASSRTDTQYF

V: TRBV6-6
size: NA
J: TRBJ1-1
D: NA
DNA: TGTGCCAGCAGGAGGAGGGGGGACACTGAAGCTTTCTTT
CDR3: CASRRRGDTEAFF

V: TRBV6-1
size: NA
J: TRBJ2-1
D: NA
DNA: TGTGCCAGCAGTGAAACAGTGTGGCAGTTCTTC
CDR3: CASSETVWQFF

V: TRBV29-1
size: NA
J: TRBJ2-7
D: TRBD2
DNA: TGCAGCGTTGGGGAGGGACTAGCCGCCTACGAGCAGTACTTC
CDR3: CSVGEGLAAYEQYF

V: TRBV27
size: NA
J: TRBJ2-1
D: NA
DNA: TGTGCCAGCAGTTTGTATCAGGGGAGCTCCTACAATGAGCAGTTCTTC
CDR3: CASSLYQGSSYNEQFF

V: TRBV25-1
size: NA
J: TRBJ1-1
D: NA
DNA: TGTGCCAGCAGTGACCCGGGGGGCGCCGAGACTGAAGCTTTCTTT
CDR3: CASSDPGGAETEAFF

V: TRBV11-2
size: NA
J: TRBJ2-3
D: NA
DNA: TGTGCCAGCAGCCTAACCGGGATCCCGAGGGATACGCAGTATTTT
CDR3: CASSLTGIPRDTQYF

V: TRBV4-3
size: NA
J: TRBJ1-6
D: NA
DNA: TGCGCCAGCAGCCAAGAGTCCGACAGTATAGATAATTCACCCCTCCACTTT
CDR3: CASSQESDSIDNSPLHF

V: TRBV6-5
size: NA
J: TRBJ2-7
D: TRBD2
DNA: TGTGCCAGCAGTTTTAGCGGGGGGATTGAGCAGTACTTC
CDR3: CASSFSGGIEQYF

V: TRBV6-4
size: NA
J: TRBJ2-1
D: NA
DNA: TGTGCCAGCAGTGACTCGACGGAGAACTCCCTATACAATGAGCAGTTCTTC
CDR3: CASSDSTENSLYNEQFF

V: TRBV4-3
size: NA
J: TRBJ1-1
D: NA
DNA: TGCGCCAGCAGCCAAGATTTTCTATTTTCGAACACTGAAGCTTTCTTT
CDR3: CASSQDFLFSNTEAFF

V: TRBV10-3
size: once
J: TRBJ1-1
D: TRBD1
DNA: TGTGCCATCAGTGGGTCGACAGGGAAAACTGAAGCTTTCTTT
CDR3: CAISGSTGKTEAFF

V: TRBV15
size: once
J: TRBJ1-1
D: NA
DNA: TGTGCCACCAGCAGAGATCATGGGGGGAACACTGAAGCTTTCTTT
CDR3: CATSRDHGGNTEAFF

V: TRBV27
size: NA
J: TRBJ2-1
D: TRBD2
DNA: TGTGCCAGTAAAAAGGGGGGACTAGCCCTTAATGAGCAGTTCTTC
CDR3: CASKKGGLALNEQFF

V: TRBV2
size: NA
J: TRBJ2-7
D: NA
DNA: TGTGCCAGCAGTGACTCCGACGGAGGCTACGAGCAGTACTTC
CDR3: CASSDSDGGYEQYF

V: TRBV7-9
size: NA
J: TRBJ1-2
D: NA
DNA: TGTGCCAGCAGCTCAGAAAACCCCACAGTGCGGGGCTACACCTTC
CDR3: CASSSENPTVRGYTF

V: TRBV11-2
size: NA
J: TRBJ2-2
D: NA
DNA: TGTGCCAGCAGCTCTACCTTTTTTCAGAGGGTCGGGGAGCTGTTTTTT
CDR3: CASSSTFFQRVGELFF

V: TRBV6-1
size: NA
J: TRBJ1-5
D: NA
DNA: TGTGCCAGCAGCTCGGACAGCCAGGTGCATTTT
CDR3: CASSSDSQVHF

V: TRBV18
size: NA
J: TRBJ2-7
D: NA
DNA: TGTGCCAGCTCACCAGAAGAGGGGGCCTACGAGCAGTACTTC
CDR3: CASSPEEGAYEQYF

V: TRBV10-3
size: NA
J: TRBJ2-2
D: NA
DNA: TGTGCCATCAGTGTCGACAGGGAGGTCGGGGAGCTGTTTTTT
CDR3: CAISVDREVGELFF

V: TRBV7-9
size: NA
J: TRBJ2-4
D: NA
DNA: TGTGCCAGCAGCTTATCAGGTCGTATTCAGTACTTC
CDR3: CASSLSGRIQYF

V: TRBV27
size: NA
J: TRBJ2-3
D: NA
DNA: TGTGCCAGCAGTTTTACTAGCCGAGATACGCAGTATTTT
CDR3: CASSFTSRDTQYF

V: TRBV11-2
size: NA
J: TRBJ1-1
D: NA
DNA: TGTGCCAGCAGCGCCGGCGGCAGACTGAACACTGAAGCTTTCTTT
CDR3: CASSAGGRLNTEAFF

V: TRBV6-6
size: NA
J: TRBJ2-5
D: NA
DNA: TGTGCCAGCAGTTCTGGGTCAATAAGGGAGACCCAGTACTTC
CDR3: CASSSGSIRETQYF

V: TRBV7-3
size: few
J: TRBJ2-7
D: NA
DNA: TGTGCCAGCAGCTTAGAAGGGGGACACTACGAGCAGTACTTC
CDR3: CASSLEGGHYEQYF

V: TRBV4-3
size: NA
J: TRBJ2-5
D: NA
DNA: TGCGCCAGCAGCCAAGTTTGGCAGGGAGGTGAAGAGACCCAGTACTTC
CDR3: CASSQVWQGGEETQYF

V: TRBV6-5
size: NA
J: TRBJ2-7
D: NA
DNA: TGTGCCAGCACCCACGGTCCCCAGGGCTCCTACGAGCAGTACTTC
CDR3: CASTHGPQGSYEQYF

V: TRBV7-9
size: NA
J: TRBJ2-7
D: NA
DNA: TGTGCCAGCAGCTTATTGCCATCTAACGAGCAGTACTTC
CDR3: CASSLLPSNEQYF

V: TRBV2
size: many
J: TRBJ2-7
D: NA
DNA: TGTGCCAGCAGCCTAGGGTCCTACGAGCAGTACTTC
CDR3: CASSLGSYEQYF

V: TRBV6-6
size: NA
J: TRBJ2-7
D: NA
DNA: TGTGCCAGCAGTTACCCGCAGGGTCCCTACGGGCAGTACTTC
CDR3: CASSYPQGPYGQYF

V: TRBV7-9
size: NA
J: TRBJ2-3
D: TRBD1
DNA: TGTGCCAGCAGCTTCCACAGGGGTGGGTACACAGATACGCAGTATTTT
CDR3: CASSFHRGGYTDTQYF

V: TRBV15
size: NA
J: TRBJ2-7
D: NA
DNA: TGTGCCACCAGCAGAGGCCCCGACGGAACCTACGAGCAGTACTTC
CDR3: CATSRGPDGTYEQYF